The clone carrying this T cell receptor (beta chain) was counted a single time. Its antigen is undetermined. The data were taken from a study of Ad26.COV2.S vaccination and SARS-CoV-2 variants. Study overall: This donor came from the COV1001 trial of Ad26.COV2.S. Study outcomes and limitations: Recipients of either vaccine or placebo displayed similar breadth of non-spike TCRs.

After removal of 1 base from V and 0 bases from J, the junction contained 5 bases not matched to a gene. Looked up from germline, CDR1 is MDHEN and CDR2 is SYDVKM. The CDR3 has 18 residues. Libraries were prepared by immunoSEQ multiplex PCR; TCRdb keeps only in-frame clonotypes and omits some of them. The sample carries about 350,000 clones, about 89% recorded once. As for treatment: 19 received Ad26.COV2.S at low or high dose, single or two shots; several received placebo; per-sample allocation not given. At day 63 after the first vaccine or placebo injection, samples were drawn. An adult aged 18-55 years in Boston served as the donor.

Sample: peripheral blood, taken in a trial of Ad26.COV2.S vaccine versus placebo. The J gene is TRBJ2-5, the V gene TRBV28, with TRBD2 matching 13 bases. The origin of this receptor is a person between 18 and 65 years old who received the Ad26.COV2.S COVID-19 vaccine or a placebo. CDR3 amino acids: CASSLSGTSGTNQETQYF. CDR3 coding DNA: TGTGCCAGCAGTTTATCCGGGACTAGCGGGACAAACCAAGAGACCCAGTACTTC.